The rows below give T cell receptor beta chains drawn from one sample of a study of OX40 agonist ivuxolimab in advanced cancers. The data were produced by immunoSEQ multiplex PCR, yet TCRdb's version contains in-frame clones alone and is incomplete. The table shows 60,000 to 100,000 clones, with under 85% occurring only once. The specimen comprised CD4+ or CD8+ T cells sorted from blood, sampled in a trial of the OX40 agonist ivuxolimab. The origin of the receptors is an adult with an advanced solid tumor such as melanoma, head and neck, liver or kidney cancer. The CDR3 runs from the conserved cysteine through the conserved F or W. The D gene is left open where the match is weak. Size tells how often a clone was seen (once, few, many) or the class of an expanded clone, and some rows leave it out.

D gene | J gene | clone size | CDR3 length | V gene | CDR3 protein | CDR3 DNA
- | TRBJ1-3 | - | 16 | TRBV28 | CASSSAGARSGNTIYF | TGTGCCAGCAGCTCCGCAGGGGCGCGCTCTGGAAACACCATATATTTT
TRBD1 | TRBJ1-4 | - | 15 | TRBV7-9 | CASSQGQGGNEKLFF | TGTGCCAGCAGCCAAGGACAGGGGGGGAATGAAAAACTGTTTTTT
TRBD1 | TRBJ1-1 | once | 15 | TRBV25-1 | CASSVPGQGNTEAFF | TGTGCCAGCAGTGTACCGGGACAGGGGAACACTGAAGCTTTCTTT
TRBD1 | TRBJ2-2 | - | 17 | TRBV27 | CASSWDSSPTNTGELFF | TGTGCCAGCAGTTGGGACAGTAGCCCTACGAACACCGGGGAGCTGTTTTTT
- | TRBJ1-2 | - | 13 | TRBV27 | CASSLSGLYGYTF | TGTGCCAGCAGTTTATCAGGGCTCTATGGCTACACCTTC
TRBD2 | TRBJ2-7 | - | 14 | TRBV15 | CATRKLAGGYEQYF | TGTGCCACCAGGAAGCTAGCGGGAGGCTACGAGCAGTACTTC
- | TRBJ2-7 | once | 11 | TRBV5-1 | CASSSAYEQYF | TGCGCCAGCAGCTCAGCCTACGAGCAGTACTTC
- | TRBJ1-4 | - | 16 | TRBV7-9 | CASSLNGARGSEKLFF | TGTGCCAGCAGCTTAAACGGGGCCAGGGGATCGGAAAAACTGTTTTTT
- | TRBJ1-4 | few | 14 | TRBV9 | CASSATATNEKLFF | TGTGCCAGCAGCGCGACAGCAACTAATGAAAAACTGTTTTTT
- | TRBJ2-7 | - | 13 | TRBV11-2 | CASSFSGSYEQYF | TGTGCCAGCAGCTTTAGCGGTTCCTACGAGCAGTACTTC
- | TRBJ1-2 | - | 14 | TRBV9 | CASSVVGDRRGYTF | TGTGCCAGCAGCGTAGTGGGGGACCGGAGGGGCTACACCTTC
- | TRBJ1-1 | - | 11 | TRBV2 | CASSTGYEAFF | TGTGCCAGCAGCACAGGGTATGAAGCTTTCTTT
TRBD1 | TRBJ2-7 | - | 14 | TRBV7-8 | CASSLDRGNYEQYF | TGTGCCAGCAGCCTGGACAGGGGCAACTACGAGCAGTACTTC
- | TRBJ1-3 | - | 15 | TRBV7-8 | CASSPLGGGGNTIYF | TGTGCCAGCAGCCCCCTCGGCGGCGGTGGAAACACCATATATTTT
- | TRBJ2-7 | - | 14 | TRBV11-2 | CASSLAGALNGQYF | TGTGCCAGCAGCTTAGCTGGGGCGCTGAACGGGCAGTACTTC
- | TRBJ2-7 | many | 16 | TRBV7-8 | CASSLGILVVSGEQYF | TGTGCCAGCAGCTTAGGAATCCTAGTGGTGTCTGGCGAGCAGTACTTC
- | TRBJ1-1 | few | 14 | TRBV5-1 | CASSREGMNTEAFF | TGCGCCAGCAGTCGGGAGGGGATGAACACTGAAGCTTTCTTT
- | TRBJ1-2 | - | 12 | TRBV6-1 | CASSENRYGYTF | TGTGCCAGCAGTGAAAACCGCTATGGCTACACCTTC
- | TRBJ1-2 | - | 13 | TRBV7-9 | CASSLDSNYGYTF | TGTGCCAGCAGCTTAGACTCTAACTATGGCTACACCTTC
- | TRBJ2-7 | - | 15 | TRBV5-6 | CASSVTGFSSYEQYF | TGTGCCAGCAGCGTAACAGGGTTTAGCTCCTACGAGCAGTACTTC
- | TRBJ2-7 | - | 14 | TRBV28 | CASSLGGIFYEQYF | TGTGCCAGCAGTTTAGGAGGGATATTCTACGAGCAGTACTTC
TRBD1 | TRBJ2-7 | - | 16 | TRBV4-3 | CASSQDRDRDAYEQYF | TGCGCCAGCAGCCAAGATAGGGACAGGGACGCCTACGAGCAGTACTTC
- | TRBJ1-1 | - | 17 | TRBV15 | CATSQRWGRGMNTEAFF | TGTGCCACCTCCCAGAGGTGGGGTAGGGGGATGAACACTGAAGCTTTCTTT
- | TRBJ1-1 | - | 13 | TRBV7-7 | CASSIRQDTEAFF | TGTGCCAGCAGCATCCGACAGGACACTGAAGCTTTCTTT
- | TRBJ1-2 | few | 15 | TRBV7-6 | CASSPTGKINYGYTF | TGTGCCAGCAGCCCCACAGGAAAGATAAACTATGGCTACACCTTC